This T cell receptor (beta chain) came from a study of blood T cell repertoires in COVID-19 (dated by TCRdb to 2019 to 2021). Some background on the complete study: Samples from collaborators originated in the United States, Italy and Spain and spanned both the acute and convalescent phases of COVID-19. The prospective study material was composed of cDNA or gDNA derived from T cells, B-cell-depleted T cells, or PBMCs. The repertoires were released in a freely available public database intended as a resource for research on the immune response to SARS-CoV-2. Where available, HLA class I and class II types were taken from metadata supplied by the sample provider and were not determined by assay-based typing. A de-identified subject ID, COVID-19 status, age in years and sex were almost always included in the sample metadata. Deeply sampled blood TCRbeta repertoires from subjects exposed to, actively infected with, or recovered from COVID-19 were included in the dataset. The samples were drawn from two sources: the first 160 participants of the ongoing ImmuneRACE study, and 1,000 to 1,500 subjects contributed by 6 global collaborators. The investigation overall reported the following: How much clinical and demographic metadata was included differed by source and by participant, and the metadata was provided uncurated.

One collaborating source in Seattle enrolled patients during active infection and followed them longitudinally through the course of disease. Whole blood was collected in K2EDTA tubes by collaborating institutions according to the institutions' own protocols. For TCRbeta analysis, collaborators shipped samples in one of three forms: frozen whole blood, isolated PBMCs, or DNA extracted from either of those sample types. In the germline V gene (reference sequence), CDR1 corresponds to SGHNT and CDR2 to YYREEE. Inclusive of the bounding cysteine and phenylalanine, the CDR3 is 16 residues long. Only CDR3 DNA is held: 48 bases, read in frame from base 1. For this chain, trimming is 0 bases at the V end and 2 bases at the J end, and the number of junction bases without a gene match is 6. TCRbeta CDR3 regions were amplified from genomic DNA by means of the immunoSEQ Assay, a bias-controlled multiplex PCR. The paper's processing steps were these. Nucleated cell counts per sample were estimated from amplification of reference gene primers within the assay. To quantify the absolute abundance of each unique TCRbeta CDR3 rearrangement, sequence reads were collapsed and filtered. For each sample, productive Simpson clonality was calculated by taking the square root of Simpson's diversity index across productive rearrangements. This is the immuneACCESS table as TCRdb keeps it, with only in-frame sequences that have V and J called. A part of the clones is gone; compared with another copy, unresolved V genes explain less than half, and the rest is unexplained. V, J and clone size are those of that table, while D and trimming were read from the DNA. The sample table shows 130,000 to 150,000 clones, and 80% to 90% are seen once. The ten largest make up approximately 8% of the sample.

As regards this clone: There is no known antigen for this receptor. No quality values exist for individual bases; no much larger clone is one base distant.

Sequenced sample: peripheral blood. The sequence joins TRBV5-4 to TRBJ2-3; 7 bases in the junction line up with TRBD2. The sequence derives from an older woman with COVID-19, enrolled during active disease. The DNA is as follows: TGTGCCAGCAGCTTGGACAGCGGGGTTACCACAGATACGCAGTATTTT. Its protein product is CASSLDSGVTTDTQYF.